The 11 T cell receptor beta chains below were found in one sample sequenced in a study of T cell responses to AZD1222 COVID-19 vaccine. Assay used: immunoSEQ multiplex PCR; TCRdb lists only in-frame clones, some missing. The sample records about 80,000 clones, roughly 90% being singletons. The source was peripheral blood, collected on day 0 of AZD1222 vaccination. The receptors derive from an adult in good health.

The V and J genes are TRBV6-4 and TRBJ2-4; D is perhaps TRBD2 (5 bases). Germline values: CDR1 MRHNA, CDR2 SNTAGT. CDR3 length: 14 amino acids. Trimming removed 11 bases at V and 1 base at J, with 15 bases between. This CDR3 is CASLGVGAKNIQYF. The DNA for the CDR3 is TGTGCCTCACTAGGAGTAGGGGCCAAAAACATTCAGTACTTC.

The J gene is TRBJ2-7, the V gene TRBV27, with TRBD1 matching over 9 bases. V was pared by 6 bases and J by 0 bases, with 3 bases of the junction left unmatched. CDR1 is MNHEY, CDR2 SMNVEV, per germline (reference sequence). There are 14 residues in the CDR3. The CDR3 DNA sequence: TGTGCCAGCAGGGGGACAGGGAACTCCTACGAGCAGTACTTC. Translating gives CASRGTGNSYEQYF.

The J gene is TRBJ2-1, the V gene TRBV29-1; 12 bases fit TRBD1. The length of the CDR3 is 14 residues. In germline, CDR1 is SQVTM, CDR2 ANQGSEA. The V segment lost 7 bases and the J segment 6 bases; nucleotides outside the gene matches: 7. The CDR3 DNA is TGCAGCGCCTACCGGGACAGGGGGCCCAATGAGCAGTTCTTC. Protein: CSAYRDRGPNEQFF.

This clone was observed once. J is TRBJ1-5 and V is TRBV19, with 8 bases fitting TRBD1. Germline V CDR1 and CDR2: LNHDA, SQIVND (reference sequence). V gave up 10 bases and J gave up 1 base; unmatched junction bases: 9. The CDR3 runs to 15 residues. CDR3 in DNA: TGTGCCACCGAACCCTACAGGGGGAGCAATCAGCCCCAGCATTTT. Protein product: CATEPYRGSNQPQHF.

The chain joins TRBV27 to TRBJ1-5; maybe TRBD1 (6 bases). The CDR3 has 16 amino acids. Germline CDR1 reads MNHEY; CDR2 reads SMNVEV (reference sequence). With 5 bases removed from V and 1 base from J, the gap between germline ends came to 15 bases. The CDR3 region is CASSPQGGASNQPQHF. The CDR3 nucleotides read TGTGCCAGCAGTCCCCAAGGGGGGGCAAGCAATCAGCCCCAGCATTTT.

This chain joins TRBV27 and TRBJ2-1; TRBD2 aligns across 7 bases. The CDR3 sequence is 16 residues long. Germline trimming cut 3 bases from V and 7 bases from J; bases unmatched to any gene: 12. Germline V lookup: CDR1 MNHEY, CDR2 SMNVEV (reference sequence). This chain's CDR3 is CASSFERGRVGNEQFF. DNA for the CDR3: TGTGCCAGCAGTTTTGAAAGAGGGAGGGTTGGTAATGAGCAGTTCTTC.

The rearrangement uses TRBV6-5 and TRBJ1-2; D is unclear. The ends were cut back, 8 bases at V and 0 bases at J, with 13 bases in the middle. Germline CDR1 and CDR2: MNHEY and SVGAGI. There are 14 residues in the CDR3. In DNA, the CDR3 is TGTGCCAGCCTCGAGCACGAAACTAACTATGGCTACACCTTC. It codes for CASLEHETNYGYTF.

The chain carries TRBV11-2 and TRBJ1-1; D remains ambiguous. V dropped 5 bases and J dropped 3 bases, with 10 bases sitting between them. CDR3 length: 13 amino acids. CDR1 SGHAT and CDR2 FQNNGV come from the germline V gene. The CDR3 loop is CASSRRSHTEAFF. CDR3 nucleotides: TGTGCCAGCAGCAGAAGGTCCCACACTGAAGCTTTCTTT.

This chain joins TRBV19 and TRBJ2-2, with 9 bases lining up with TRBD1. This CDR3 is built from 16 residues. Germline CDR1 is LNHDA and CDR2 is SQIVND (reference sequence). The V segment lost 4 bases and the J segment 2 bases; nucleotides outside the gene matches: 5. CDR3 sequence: CASSTDRGRNTGELFF. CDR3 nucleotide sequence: TGTGCCAGTAGTACGGACAGGGGTCGTAACACCGGGGAGCTGTTTTTT.

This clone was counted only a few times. In DNA, the CDR3 is TGTGCCAGCAGCCAAGAGGACTTTCGGCAGGGCTACACCTTC. It translates to CASSQEDFRQGYTF. The chain links TRBV14 to TRBJ1-2; D call uncertain. The CDR3 is 14 residues long. Germline V lookup: CDR1 SGHDN, CDR2 FVKESK. The germline V and J ends were trimmed by 0 bases and 8 bases, with 13 bases remaining between them. Filled out from reference TRBV14 and TRBJ1-2, the complete variable domain reads EAGVTQFPSHSVIEKGQTVTLRCDPISGHDNLYWYRRVMGKEIKFLLHFVKESKQDESGMPNNRFLAERTGGTYSTLKVQPAELEDSGVYFCASSQEDFRQGYTFGSGTRLTVV.

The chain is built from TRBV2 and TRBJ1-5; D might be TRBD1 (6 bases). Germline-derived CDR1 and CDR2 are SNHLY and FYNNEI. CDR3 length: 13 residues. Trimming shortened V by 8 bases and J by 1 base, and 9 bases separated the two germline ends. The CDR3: CASRTESNQPQHF. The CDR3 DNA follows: TGTGCCAGCCGGACAGAGAGCAATCAGCCCCAGCATTTT.